This paragraph covers one T cell receptor beta chain sequence. A read error is possible here, since a much larger clone lies one base away. RNA transcripts gave rise to amplified TCR beta CDR3 regions. In the first-round RT-PCR of the TCR CDR3, the HTBI primer set was used. TCRdb re-called the multiplex PCR reads with MiXCR, one entry per CDR3 protein. The table records 300,000 to 500,000 distinct CDR3 sequences, under 15% of them present only once. The sample is drawn from a study of T cells in Graves' hyperthyroidism and ophthalmopathy. The ends were cut back, 10 bases at V and 6 bases at J, with 19 bases in the middle. Germline CDR1 WNHNN, CDR2 SYGVQD (reference sequence). This CDR3 region has 13 residues. Hyperthyroidism was newly diagnosed in patients aged 18 to 65 (duration under 2 months).

This clonotype was obtained from a woman between 25 and 40 years old with Graves' hyperthyroidism. The sequenced sample consisted of blood. The chain couples TRBV10-1 to TRBJ2-7, with D possibly TRBD1 on 5 matching bases. The CDR3 DNA reads TGCGCCACTCGGACAAGACCCAACTGCGAGCAGTACTTC. Translating it yields CATRTRPNCEQYF.